This is a list of T cell receptor beta chains from one sample in a study of blood T cell repertoires in COVID-19. Repertoires were generated with immunoSEQ multiplex PCR, while TCRdb's copy carries only in-frame clones and drops some. The top ten clones hold 2% to 3% of a sample with a few hundred thousand clones, approximately 86% of them seen once. Sequenced input: peripheral blood. These receptors were taken from a man aged 18 to 35 with active or convalescent COVID-19. The CDR3 runs from the conserved cysteine through the conserved F or W. A D gene is named only where the DNA matches it firmly. Not all rows give a size; the values are once, few, many and, for expanded clones, a class.

>NA|TRBD2|TRBJ2-1|TRBV18
CASSHMVAGGRTEQFF
TGTGCCAGCTCACATATGGTAGCGGGGGGGCGCACTGAGCAGTTCTTC
>NA|NA|TRBJ1-2|TRBV6-7
CASSYSTPARGYTF
TGTGCCAGCAGTTACTCGACACCCGCCCGAGGCTACACCTTC
>NA|TRBD1|TRBJ2-1|TRBV6-4
CASSETGGSYNEQFF
TGTGCCAGCAGTGAAACAGGGGGCTCCTACAATGAGCAGTTCTTC
>NA|TRBD1|TRBJ1-2|TRBV5-4
CASSLDRGADGYTF
TGTGCCAGCAGCTTGGACAGGGGCGCTGATGGCTACACCTTC
>few|TRBD2|TRBJ2-1|TRBV6-5
CASRGGGHSYNEQFF
TGTGCCAGCAGGGGCGGGGGGCACTCCTACAATGAGCAGTTCTTC
>NA|TRBD1|TRBJ1-2|TRBV29-1
CSVTPGTGGNGYTF
TGCAGCGTTACCCCCGGGACAGGGGGCAATGGCTACACCTTC
>NA|NA|TRBJ1-1|TRBV6-5
CASSYSRTANTEAFF
TGTGCCAGCAGTTACTCACGGACAGCAAACACTGAAGCTTTCTTT
>NA|TRBD2|TRBJ2-7|TRBV5-4
CASSLRVLAGLAYEQYF
TGTGCCAGCAGCCTACGTGTTCTAGCGGGACTTGCCTACGAGCAGTACTTC
>NA|TRBD1|TRBJ2-5|TRBV10-1
CASSDVRQGLLETQYF
TGCGCCAGCAGTGACGTGAGACAGGGTTTATTGGAGACCCAGTACTTC
>NA|NA|TRBJ1-5|TRBV9
CASSVWGGQPQHF
TGTGCCAGCAGCGTTTGGGGGGGCCAGCCCCAGCATTTT
>NA|TRBD2|TRBJ2-7|TRBV11-2
CASSVFGLASYEQYF
TGTGCCAGCAGCGTCTTCGGACTAGCGTCCTACGAGCAGTACTTC
>NA|TRBD1|TRBJ1-5|TRBV6-2/TRBV6-3
CASSETGTGKNQPQHF
TGTGCCAGCAGTGAGACCGGGACAGGGAAGAATCAGCCCCAGCATTTT
>NA|TRBD2|TRBJ2-1|TRBV27
CASSLGGAYNEQFF
TGTGCCAGCAGTTTAGGGGGGGCCTACAATGAGCAGTTCTTC
>NA|TRBD1|TRBJ2-7|TRBV14
CASSRGQGSYEQYF
TGTGCCAGCAGCCGAGGACAGGGCAGCTACGAGCAGTACTTC
>NA|NA|TRBJ2-1|TRBV24-1
CATSEGQNEQFF
TGTGCCACCAGTGAAGGACAGAATGAGCAGTTCTTC
>NA|NA|TRBJ2-7|TRBV7-2
CASSPPPGPYEQYF
TGTGCCAGCAGCCCGCCCCCGGGTCCCTACGAGCAGTACTTC
>NA|NA|TRBJ1-1|TRBV18
CASSPDTLNTEAFF
TGTGCCAGCTCACCGGACACATTGAACACTGAAGCTTTCTTT
>NA|TRBD2|TRBJ2-5|TRBV3-1/TRBV3-2
CASSLGRLAGDVETQYF
TGTGCCAGCAGCCTGGGTCGTCTAGCGGGAGACGTGGAGACCCAGTACTTC
>NA|TRBD1|TRBJ2-7|TRBV7-2
CASSLKQGGQGFYEQYF
TGTGCCAGCAGCTTAAAGCAGGGGGGACAGGGTTTCTACGAGCAGTACTTC
>NA|TRBD2|TRBJ2-1|TRBV5-1
CASSLTGGDNEQFF
TGCGCCAGCAGCTTGACGGGAGGGGACAATGAGCAGTTCTTC
>NA|TRBD1|TRBJ2-2|TRBV9
CASSEGNPGQGSGELFF
TGTGCCAGCAGCGAGGGGAACCCGGGACAGGGGAGCGGGGAGCTGTTTTTT
>NA|TRBD1|TRBJ2-5|TRBV7-9
CASSPHQGAETQYF
TGTGCCAGCAGCCCGCACCAGGGGGCAGAGACCCAGTACTTC
>NA|NA|TRBJ1-2|TRBV19
CASSIGSTDNYGYTF
TGTGCCAGTAGTATAGGATCGACAGATAACTATGGCTACACCTTC
>few|NA|TRBJ1-3|TRBV4-3
CASSQRTYSGNTIYF
TGCGCCAGCAGCCAACGGACATACTCTGGAAACACCATATATTTT
>NA|NA|TRBJ2-5|TRBV28
CASQGYLPETQYF
TGTGCCTCCCAGGGGTATCTACCAGAGACCCAGTACTTC
>NA|TRBD2|TRBJ2-5|TRBV7-8
CASSSYSGRASETQYF
TGTGCCAGCAGCTCCTATAGCGGGAGGGCCTCGGAGACCCAGTACTTC
>once|NA|TRBJ2-7|TRBV5-6
CASSFVATFEQYF
TGTGCCAGCAGCTTCGTAGCCACCTTCGAGCAGTACTTC
>NA|TRBD2|TRBJ2-5|TRBV6-5
CASSYSPGLGTQYF
TGTGCCAGCAGTTACTCACCTGGACTAGGGACCCAGTACTTC
>NA|TRBD1|TRBJ1-5|TRBV5-1
CASSLRTGGNQPQHF
TGCGCCAGCAGCTTGCGGACAGGGGGAAATCAGCCCCAGCATTTT
>NA|NA|TRBJ2-3|TRBV10-1
CASSRGPDTQYF
TGCGCCAGCAGCCGAGGGCCCGATACGCAGTATTTT
>NA|TRBD1|TRBJ2-7|TRBV5-4
CASSEGTDEQYF
TGTGCCAGCAGCGAAGGGACAGACGAGCAGTACTTC
>NA|TRBD2|TRBJ2-3|TRBV27
CASSLIGTSLTDTQYF
TGTGCCAGCAGTTTGATCGGGACTAGCCTCACAGATACGCAGTATTTT
>NA|NA|TRBJ2-7|TRBV6-6
CASSPGMSYEQYF
TGTGCCAGCAGTCCGGGAATGTCCTACGAGCAGTACTTC
>NA|NA|TRBJ1-2|TRBV28
CASSLWGPNKSNYGYTF
TGTGCCAGCAGTTTGTGGGGGCCGAATAAGAGTAACTATGGCTACACCTTC
>once|TRBD1|TRBJ1-2|TRBV3-1/TRBV3-2
CASSQFRTGGAGYTF
TGTGCCAGCAGCCAATTCCGGACAGGGGGCGCGGGCTACACCTTC
>NA|TRBD2|TRBJ2-3|TRBV3-1/TRBV3-2
CASSLAGAFTDTQYF
TGTGCCAGCAGTTTAGCGGGGGCTTTCACAGATACGCAGTATTTT
>NA|TRBD1|TRBJ1-1|TRBV28
CASSRQGQNTEAFF
TGTGCCAGCAGTAGACAGGGACAGAACACTGAAGCTTTCTTT
>NA|NA|TRBJ1-1|TRBV6-5
CASRGGPTEAFF
TGTGCCAGCAGGGGGGGGCCCACTGAAGCTTTCTTT
>NA|TRBD1|TRBJ1-2|TRBV23-1
CASSQRSLGGWLGYTF
TGCGCCAGCAGTCAAAGAAGTTTAGGGGGCTGGTTGGGCTACACCTTC
>NA|NA|TRBJ2-7|TRBV7-8
CASSPGGTENYEQYF
TGTGCCAGCAGCCCCGGAGGGACAGAGAATTACGAGCAGTACTTC
>NA|NA|TRBJ2-7|TRBV5-6
CASSPRQSYEQYF
TGTGCCAGCAGCCCAAGACAGTCCTACGAGCAGTACTTC
>NA|NA|TRBJ1-2|TRBV3-1/TRBV3-2
CASSKTGNYGYTF
TGTGCCAGCAGTAAGACAGGAAACTATGGCTACACCTTC
>NA|NA|TRBJ2-7|TRBV6-2/TRBV6-3
CASSPRVDEQYF
TGTGCCAGCAGCCCCAGGGTCGACGAGCAGTACTTC
>NA|TRBD2|TRBJ2-3|TRBV9
CASSVGLAGGRDTQYF
TGTGCCAGCAGCGTAGGGTTGGCGGGAGGACGAGATACGCAGTATTTT
>NA|NA|TRBJ2-6|TRBV5-1
CASSFSGSGANVLTF
TGCGCCAGCAGCTTTTCAGGGTCTGGGGCCAACGTCCTGACTTTC
>NA|TRBD2|TRBJ2-1|TRBV7-8
CASSLDKTSGGSEQFF
TGTGCCAGCAGCTTAGATAAGACTAGCGGGGGGTCTGAGCAGTTCTTC
>NA|TRBD1|TRBJ1-5|TRBV25-1
CASSEFGDRIHF
TGTGCCAGCAGTGAATTTGGGGACAGAATCCATTTT
>NA|NA|TRBJ1-1|TRBV5-1
CASSLAGSGTEAFF
TGCGCCAGCAGCTTGGCAGGAAGTGGCACTGAAGCTTTCTTT
>few|NA|TRBJ2-7|TRBV5-1
CASSFTYEQYF
TGCGCCAGCAGCTTTACCTACGAGCAGTACTTC
>NA|NA|TRBJ2-7|TRBV7-8
CASSSLPPRGAAHYEQYF
TGTGCCAGCAGCTCACTACCCCCTCGCGGGGCGGCGCACTACGAGCAGTACTTC
>NA|NA|TRBJ1-2|TRBV3-1/TRBV3-2
CASSHTGNNYGYTF
TGTGCCAGCAGCCATACCGGGAATAACTATGGCTACACCTTC
>NA|TRBD1|TRBJ1-2|TRBV7-9
CASSPRTGVNYGYTF
TGTGCCAGCAGCCCGCGGACAGGGGTAAACTATGGCTACACCTTC
>NA|NA|TRBJ2-1|TRBV15
CATSRSLESYNEQFF
TGTGCCACCAGCAGGTCACTAGAGTCCTACAATGAGCAGTTCTTC
>NA|TRBD1|TRBJ2-5|TRBV9
CASSSRTGKETQYF
TGTGCCAGCAGCTCTCGGACAGGGAAAGAGACCCAGTACTTC
>NA|NA|TRBJ1-1|TRBV5-1
CASSYSGNTEAFF
TGCGCCAGCAGCTACAGCGGGAACACTGAAGCTTTCTTT
>once|NA|TRBJ2-3|TRBV5-4
CASSRGQGITDTQYF
TGTGCCAGCAGTCGTGGGCAGGGGATCACAGATACGCAGTATTTT